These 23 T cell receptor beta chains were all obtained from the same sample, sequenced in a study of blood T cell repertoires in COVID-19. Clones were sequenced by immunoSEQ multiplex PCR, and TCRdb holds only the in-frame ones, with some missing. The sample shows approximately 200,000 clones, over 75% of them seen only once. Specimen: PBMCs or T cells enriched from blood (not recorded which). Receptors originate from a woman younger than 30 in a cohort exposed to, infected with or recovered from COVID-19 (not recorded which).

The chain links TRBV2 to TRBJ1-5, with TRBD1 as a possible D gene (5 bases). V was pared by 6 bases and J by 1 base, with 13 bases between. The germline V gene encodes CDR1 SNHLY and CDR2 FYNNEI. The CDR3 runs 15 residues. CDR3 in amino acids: CASRGGRISNQPQHF. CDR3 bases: TGTGCCAGCAGGGGGGGTAGAATAAGCAATCAGCCCCAGCATTTT. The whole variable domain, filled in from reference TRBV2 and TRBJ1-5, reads EPEVTQTPSHQVTQMGQEVILRCVPISNHLYFYWYRQILGQKVEFLVSFYNNEISEKSEIFDDQFSVERPDGSNFTLKIRSTKLEDSAMYFCASRGGRISNQPQHFGDGTRLSIL.

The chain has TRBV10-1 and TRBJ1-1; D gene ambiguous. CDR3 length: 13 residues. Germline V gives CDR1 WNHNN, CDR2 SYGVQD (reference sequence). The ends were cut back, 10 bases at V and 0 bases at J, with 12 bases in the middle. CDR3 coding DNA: TGCGCCACCTCCTCCGGGGTGAACACTGAAGCTTTCTTT. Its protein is CATSSGVNTEAFF.

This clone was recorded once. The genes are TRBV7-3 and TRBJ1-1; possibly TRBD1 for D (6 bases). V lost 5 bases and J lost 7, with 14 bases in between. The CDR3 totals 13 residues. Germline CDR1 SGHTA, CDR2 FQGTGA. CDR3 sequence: CASSLNGQLEAFF. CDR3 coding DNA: TGTGCCAGCAGCCTCAATGGACAGCTTGAAGCTTTCTTT.

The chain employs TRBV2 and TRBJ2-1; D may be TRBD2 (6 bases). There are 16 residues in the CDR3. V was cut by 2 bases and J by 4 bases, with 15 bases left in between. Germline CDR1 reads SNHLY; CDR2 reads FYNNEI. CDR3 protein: CASSERLGGVYNEQFF. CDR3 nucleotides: TGTGCCAGCAGTGAACGACTAGGAGGGGTATACAATGAGCAGTTCTTC.

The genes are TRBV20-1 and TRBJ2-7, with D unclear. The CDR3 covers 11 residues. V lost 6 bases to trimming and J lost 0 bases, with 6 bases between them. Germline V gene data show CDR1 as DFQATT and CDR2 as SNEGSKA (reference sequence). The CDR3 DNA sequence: TGCAGTGCGCGGATCTCCTACGAGCAGTACTTC. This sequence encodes CSARISYEQYF.

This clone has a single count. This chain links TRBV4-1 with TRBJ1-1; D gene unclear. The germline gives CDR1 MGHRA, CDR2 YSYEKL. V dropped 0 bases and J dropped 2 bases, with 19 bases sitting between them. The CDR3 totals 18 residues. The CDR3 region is CASSQDPAGPTNNTEAFF. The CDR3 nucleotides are TGCGCCAGCAGCCAAGATCCGGCGGGCCCAACGAACAACACTGAAGCTTTCTTT.

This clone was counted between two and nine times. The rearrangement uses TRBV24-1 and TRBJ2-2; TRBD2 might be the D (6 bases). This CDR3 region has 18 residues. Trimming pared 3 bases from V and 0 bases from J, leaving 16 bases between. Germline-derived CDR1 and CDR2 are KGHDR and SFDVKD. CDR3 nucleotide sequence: TGTGCCACCAGTGATCCCCCTTGGGGAGGAGCGAACACCGGGGAGCTGTTTTTT. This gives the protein CATSDPPWGGANTGELFF.

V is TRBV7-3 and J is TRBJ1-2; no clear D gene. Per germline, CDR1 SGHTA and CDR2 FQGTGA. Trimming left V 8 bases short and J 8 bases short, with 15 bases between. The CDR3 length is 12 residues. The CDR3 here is CASGLGAGGYTF. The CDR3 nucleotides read TGTGCCAGCGGACTAGGAGCTGGGGGCTACACCTTC.

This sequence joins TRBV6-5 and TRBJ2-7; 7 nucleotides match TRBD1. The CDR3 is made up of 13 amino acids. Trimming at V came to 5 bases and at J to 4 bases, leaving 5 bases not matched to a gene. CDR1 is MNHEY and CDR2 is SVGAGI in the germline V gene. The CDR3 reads CASSPTGRYEQYF. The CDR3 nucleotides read TGTGCCAGCAGTCCGACAGGGAGATACGAGCAGTACTTC.

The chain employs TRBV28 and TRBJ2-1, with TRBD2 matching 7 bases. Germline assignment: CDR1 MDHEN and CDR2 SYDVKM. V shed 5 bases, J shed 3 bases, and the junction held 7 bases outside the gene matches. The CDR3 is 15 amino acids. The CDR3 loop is CASSPPGLNYNEQFF. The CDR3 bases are TGTGCCAGCAGTCCTCCGGGACTAAACTACAATGAGCAGTTCTTC.

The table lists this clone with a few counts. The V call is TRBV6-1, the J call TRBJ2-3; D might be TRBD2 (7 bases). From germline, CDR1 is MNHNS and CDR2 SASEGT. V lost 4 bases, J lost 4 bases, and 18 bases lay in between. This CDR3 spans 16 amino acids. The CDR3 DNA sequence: TGTGCCAGCAGTGCGAGATACAGGGAGGGCGCAGATACGCAGTATTTT. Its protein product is CASSARYREGADTQYF.

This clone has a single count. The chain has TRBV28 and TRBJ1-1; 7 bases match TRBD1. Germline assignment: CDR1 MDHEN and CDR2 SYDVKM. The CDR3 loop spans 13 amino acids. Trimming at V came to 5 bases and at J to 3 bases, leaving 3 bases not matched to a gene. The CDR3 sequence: CASSPGQDTEAFF. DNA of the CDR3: TGTGCCAGCAGTCCCGGACAGGACACTGAAGCTTTCTTT.

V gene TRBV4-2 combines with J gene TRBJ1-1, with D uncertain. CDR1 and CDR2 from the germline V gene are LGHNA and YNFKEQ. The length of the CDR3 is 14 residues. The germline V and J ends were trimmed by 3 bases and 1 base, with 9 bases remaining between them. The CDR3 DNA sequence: TGTGCCAGCAGCCAGAGGGCTGGGAACACTGAAGCTTTCTTT. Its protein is CASSQRAGNTEAFF.

This CDR3 is CATSRDRDSSYNSPLHF. Here the CDR3 DNA reads TGTGCCACCAGCAGAGATCGGGACAGCTCCTATAATTCACCCCTCCACTTT. This rearrangement joins TRBV15 to TRBJ1-6; 7 nucleotides line up with TRBD1. CDR3 length: 17 residues. In germline, CDR1 is LNHNV, CDR2 YYDKDF (reference sequence). Unmatched junction bases numbered 2, after V lost 0 bases and J lost 0 bases.

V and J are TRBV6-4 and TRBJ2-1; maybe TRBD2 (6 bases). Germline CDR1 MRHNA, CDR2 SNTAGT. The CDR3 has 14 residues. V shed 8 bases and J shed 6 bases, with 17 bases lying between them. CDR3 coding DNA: TGTGCCAGCTCATTAGGACTAACGAGCAATGAGCAGTTCTTC. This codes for CASSLGLTSNEQFF.

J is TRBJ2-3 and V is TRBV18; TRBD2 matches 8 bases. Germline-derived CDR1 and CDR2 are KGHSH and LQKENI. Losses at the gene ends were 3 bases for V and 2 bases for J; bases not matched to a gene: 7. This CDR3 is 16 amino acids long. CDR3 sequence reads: CASSPQISGDTDTQYF. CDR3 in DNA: TGTGCCAGCTCACCGCAGATTAGCGGGGACACAGATACGCAGTATTTT.

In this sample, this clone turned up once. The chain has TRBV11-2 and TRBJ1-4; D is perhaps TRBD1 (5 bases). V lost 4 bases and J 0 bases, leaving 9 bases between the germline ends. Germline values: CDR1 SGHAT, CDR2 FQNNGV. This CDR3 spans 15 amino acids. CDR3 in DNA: TGTGCCAGCAGCTCTTCAGGGTCAACTAATGAAAAACTGTTTTTT. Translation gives CASSSSGSTNEKLFF. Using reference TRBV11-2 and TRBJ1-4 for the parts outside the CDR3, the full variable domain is EAGVAQSPRYKIIEKRQSVAFWCNPISGHATLYWYQQILGQGPKLLIQFQNNGVVDDSQLPKDRFSAERLKGVDSTLKIQPAKLEDSAVYLCASSSSGSTNEKLFFGSGTQLSVL.

In nucleotides, the CDR3 is TGTGCCAGCAGTGAACGGGTTAGGAGCACTGAAGCTTTCTTT. Its protein product is CASSERVRSTEAFF. The chain is built from TRBV6-1 and TRBJ1-1; D is unresolved. Germline V gives CDR1 MNHNS, CDR2 SASEGT. This CDR3 has 14 amino acids. Between the trimmed V and J ends, which lost 2 bases and 4 bases, there was a span of 11 bases.

The CDR3 is CASSLVGTGESYTF. In DNA, the CDR3 is TGTGCCAGCAGCTTAGTCGGGACAGGCGAAAGCTACACCTTC. This rearrangement joins TRBV5-4 to TRBJ1-2; 8 positions match TRBD1. With 2 bases clipped from V and 9 bases from J, the junction kept 9 bases outside the gene matches. CDR3 length: 14 residues. The germline gives CDR1 SGHNT, CDR2 YYREEE (reference sequence).

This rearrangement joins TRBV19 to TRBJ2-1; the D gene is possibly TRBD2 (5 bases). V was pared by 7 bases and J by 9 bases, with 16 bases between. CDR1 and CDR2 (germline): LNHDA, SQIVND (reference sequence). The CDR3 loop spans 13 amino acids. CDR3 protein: CASKELGLGEQFF. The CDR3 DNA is TGTGCCAGTAAGGAACTAGGGTTAGGTGAGCAGTTCTTC.

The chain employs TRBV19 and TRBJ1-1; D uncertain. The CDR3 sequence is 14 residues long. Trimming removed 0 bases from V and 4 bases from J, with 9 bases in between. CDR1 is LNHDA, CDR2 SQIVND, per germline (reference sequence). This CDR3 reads CASSIDLEATEAFF. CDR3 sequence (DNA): TGTGCCAGTAGTATAGATCTCGAGGCCACTGAAGCTTTCTTT.

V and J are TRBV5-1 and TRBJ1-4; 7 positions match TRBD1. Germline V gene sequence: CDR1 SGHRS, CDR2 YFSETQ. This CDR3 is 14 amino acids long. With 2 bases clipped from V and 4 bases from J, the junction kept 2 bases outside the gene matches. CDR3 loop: CASSLQGLNEKLFF. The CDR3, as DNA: TGCGCCAGCAGCTTACAGGGGCTTAATGAAAAACTGTTTTTT.

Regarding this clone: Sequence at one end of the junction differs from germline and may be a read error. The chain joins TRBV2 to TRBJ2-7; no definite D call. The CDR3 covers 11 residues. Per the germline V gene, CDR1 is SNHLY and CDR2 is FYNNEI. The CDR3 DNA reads TGTGCCAGCAGTGATTTGGGTGTGGGCCTCTTC. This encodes CASSDLGVGLF.